What follows are 32 T cell receptor beta chains derived from one specimen sequenced in a study of response to subunit inactivated influenza vaccine. In TCRdb, the RT-PCR reads were re-called with MiXCR into one record per CDR3 protein. Of hundreds of thousands of distinct CDR3 sequences in the sample, more than 11% were seen once. Sequencing was performed on PBMCs from blood, taken less than 15 days before vaccination. The receptor set was obtained from a man in his fifties or sixties who received an inactivated influenza vaccine.

V is TRBV12-3 or TRBV12-4 and J is TRBJ1-5, with 7 bases fitting TRBD1. There are 14 residues in the CDR3. J lost 0 bases, V lost 6 bases, and 2 bases had no gene match. CDR3 in DNA: TGTGCCAGCAGAGACAGGGATAGCAATCAGCCCCAGCATTTT. The encoded protein is CASRDRDSNQPQHF.

This clonotype was detected a few times. This sequence joins TRBV4-1 and TRBJ2-2; D tentatively fits TRBD1 or TRBD2 (6 bases each). Germline CDR1 is MGHRA and CDR2 is YSYEKL. The CDR3 loop spans 15 amino acids. V was cut by 0 bases and J by 6 bases, with 11 bases left in between. The DNA for the CDR3 is TGCGCCAGCAGCCAAGATTACGGGGGCCCCGGGGAGCTGTTTTTT. It codes for CASSQDYGGPGELFF.

The chain employs TRBV24-1 and TRBJ2-3; D is ambiguous. Trimming stripped 5 bases from V and 0 bases from J, with 11 bases between. The CDR3 spans 15 residues. CDR1 and CDR2 from the germline V gene are KGHDR and SFDVKD. The DNA for the CDR3 is TGTGCCACCAGTGGGACCACGTTTAGCACAGATACGCAGTATTTT. The encoded protein is CATSGTTFSTDTQYF.

The rearrangement links TRBV2 to TRBJ2-7; TRBD1 or TRBD2 may be the D gene (5 bases each). CDR1 and CDR2 (germline): SNHLY, FYNNEI. Trimming took 7 bases from V and 12 from J, leaving 25 bases between them. This CDR3 is 14 amino acids long. This CDR3 is CASKKERGAYPGYF. The CDR3 coding sequence is TGTGCCAGCAAAAAGGAGAGGGGCGCTTATCCCGGGTACTTC.

The CDR3 loop reads CASSKSGRANNEQFF. CDR3 coding DNA: TGTGCCAGCAGTAAGAGCGGGAGGGCCAACAATGAGCAGTTCTTC. J is TRBJ2-1 and V is TRBV28; TRBD2 matches at 10 bases. CDR1 is MDHEN and CDR2 is SYDVKM in the germline V gene. Germline trimming cut 5 bases from V and 5 bases from J; bases unmatched to any gene: 6. The CDR3 consists of 15 residues.

This clonotype was seen at least ten times. The chain combines TRBV2 with TRBJ2-3, with unresolved D. The V and J ends lost 10 bases and 2 bases respectively, with 13 bases between them. This CDR3 has 13 amino acids. Germline V CDR1 and CDR2: SNHLY, FYNNEI. This chain's CDR3 is CATPAGSTDTQYF. The CDR3 DNA is TGTGCCACCCCCGCAGGATCCACAGATACGCAGTATTTT. Filled out from reference TRBV2 and TRBJ2-3, the complete variable domain reads EPEVTQTPSHQVTQMGQEVILRCVPISNHLYFYWYRQILGQKVEFLVSFYNNEISEKSEIFDDQFSVERPDGSNFTLKIRSTKLEDSAMYFCATPAGSTDTQYFGPGTRLTVL.

This clonotype has only a few counts. The rearrangement uses TRBV6-1 and TRBJ1-3; possibly TRBD1 for D (5 bases). The V gene's germline CDR1 is MNHNS and CDR2 SASEGT. Trimming cost V 8 bases and J 0 bases, with 17 bases left between them. The CDR3 consists of 16 residues. DNA of the CDR3: TGTGCCAGCGGACCCCGGACACAAGGCTCTGGAAACACCATATATTTT. This encodes CASGPRTQGSGNTIYF.

Many counts were recorded for this clonotype. The V and J genes are TRBV12-3 or TRBV12-4 and TRBJ2-1; 9 bases align to TRBD2. CDR3 length equals 16 residues. The ends lost 5 bases at V and 2 bases at J; junction bases unmatched: 7. CDR3 amino acids: CASSPIAGAPYNEQFF. The DNA for the CDR3 is TGTGCCAGCAGTCCTATAGCGGGAGCCCCCTACAATGAGCAGTTCTTC.

The J gene is TRBJ1-6, the V gene TRBV29-1; 11 bases fit TRBD1. Unmatched junction bases numbered 11, after V lost 7 bases and J lost 9 bases. Germline V gene sequence: CDR1 SQVTM, CDR2 ANQGSEA. CDR3 size: 15 residues. The CDR3 reads CSARTGGNKGSPLHF. Here the CDR3 DNA reads TGCAGCGCTAGGACAGGGGGCAATAAAGGTTCACCCCTCCACTTT.

This clonotype appeared a few times. This rearrangement joins TRBV7-2 to TRBJ2-6; D perhaps matches TRBD2 (5 bases). This CDR3 has 15 amino acids. Germline V gene data show CDR1 as SGHTA and CDR2 as FQGNSA. The V gene lost 6 bases and the J gene lost 2 bases, with 11 bases spanning the gap. The CDR3 coding sequence is TGTGCCAGCAGTCGACCTAGCACTGGGGCCAACGTCCTGACTTTC. Translated, it gives CASSRPSTGANVLTF.

J is TRBJ2-1 and V is TRBV29-1; D possibly corresponds to TRBD2 (6 bases). Per the germline V gene, CDR1 is SQVTM and CDR2 is ANQGSEA. The CDR3 loop spans 14 amino acids. Trimming left V 2 bases short and J 5 bases short, with 13 bases between. CDR3 nucleotide sequence: TGCAGCGTTGAACGCGGGACGGCAAACAATGAGCAGTTCTTC. Residues: CSVERGTANNEQFF.

The genes are TRBV28 and TRBJ2-4; D assignment may be TRBD1 or TRBD2 (5 bases each). The germline V gene encodes CDR1 MDHEN and CDR2 SYDVKM. The CDR3 is made up of 17 amino acids. Trimming removed 5 bases at V and 0 bases at J, with 17 bases between. The CDR3 nucleotides are TGTGCCAGCAGTGCCTCCTCGGGACCCATAGCCAAAAACATTCAGTACTTC. Translated: CASSASSGPIAKNIQYF.

The rearrangement uses TRBV20-1 and TRBJ2-3; no definite D call. Germline assignment: CDR1 DFQATT and CDR2 SNEGSKA (reference sequence). V lost 0 bases and J lost 3, with 10 bases in between. This CDR3 has 14 amino acids. The CDR3 loop reads CSARDVGETDTQYF. In DNA form, the CDR3 reads TGCAGTGCTAGAGACGTTGGGGAAACAGATACGCAGTATTTT.

This clonotype was found a few times. V gene TRBV7-2 combines with J gene TRBJ2-3; no clear D gene. The CDR3 sequence is 16 residues long. CDR1 and CDR2 (germline): SGHTA, FQGNSA. Trimming stripped 2 bases from V and 4 bases from J, with 16 bases between. The CDR3: CASSLRATSYADTQYF. DNA of the CDR3: TGTGCCAGCAGCTTAAGGGCGACGAGCTACGCAGATACGCAGTATTTT. The full variable domain, completed using reference TRBV7-2 and TRBJ2-3, is GAGVSQSPSNKVTEKGKDVELRCDPISGHTALYWYRQSLGQGLEFLIYFQGNSAPDKSGLPSDRFSAERTGGSVSTLTIQRTQQEDSAVYLCASSLRATSYADTQYFGPGTRLTVL.

The genes are TRBV6-1 and TRBJ2-7; D is unresolved. CDR3 length equals 13 residues. The V end was cut by 2 bases, the J end by 0 bases, with 5 bases between. Germline-derived CDR1 and CDR2 are MNHNS and SASEGT. The CDR3 loop is CASSEQPSYEQYF. The DNA for the CDR3 is TGTGCCAGCAGTGAACAGCCCTCCTACGAGCAGTACTTC.

This clonotype was seen at least ten times. CDR3 DNA: TGCAGCGTTGTGTTTCAGGGGGAGACCCAGTACTTC. This codes for CSVVFQGETQYF. V usage is TRBV29-1 and J usage is TRBJ2-5, with TRBD1 as a possible D gene (6 bases). The V end lost 4 bases, the J end lost 5 bases, and 11 bases lay between the germline ends. CDR3 length: 12 amino acids. Germline CDR1 is SQVTM and CDR2 is ANQGSEA.

CDR3 nucleotide sequence: TGTGCCACCAGTCGGGGGGGACAGTGGTCCTACGAGCAGTACTTC. Translating it yields CATSRGGQWSYEQYF. The chain is built from TRBV24-1 and TRBJ2-7; a possible D gene is TRBD2 (8 bases). Trimming shortened V by 6 bases and J by 1 base, and 15 bases separated the two germline ends. This CDR3 contains 15 residues. CDR1 and CDR2 (germline): KGHDR, SFDVKD.

On this clonotype: Being one base from a much bigger clone, this may be a read error. The chain carries TRBV12-3 or TRBV12-4 and TRBJ1-6, with D hard to call. The CDR3 covers 17 residues. The V and J ends lost 6 bases and 4 bases respectively, with 19 bases between them. DNA for the CDR3: TGTGCCAGCAGCGGTCATGGCTCCTACCAATATAATTCACCCCTCCACTTT. Its translation is CASSGHGSYQYNSPLHF.

This chain joins TRBV12-3 or TRBV12-4 and TRBJ2-2; D is uncertain. The CDR3 length is 14 residues. The V end was cut by 6 bases, the J end by 4 bases, with 12 bases between. CDR3 coding DNA: TGTGCCAGCAGCAACTGGGTCGGCACCGGGGAGCTGTTTTTT. The encoded protein is CASSNWVGTGELFF.

This clonotype occurred a few times. The gene calls are TRBV7-2 and TRBJ2-5; TRBD2 matches at 10 bases. The CDR3 is made up of 16 amino acids. Looked up from germline, CDR1 is SGHTA and CDR2 is FQGNSA. With 0 bases clipped from V and 2 bases from J, the junction kept 3 bases outside the gene matches. CDR3 residues: CASSLATSGKQETQYF. CDR3 sequence (DNA): TGTGCCAGCAGCTTAGCAACTAGCGGGAAACAAGAGACCCAGTACTTC.

The chain uses TRBV3-1 and TRBJ2-3, with D maybe TRBD2 (6 bases). The V end was cut by 2 bases, the J end by 4 bases, with 13 bases between. The CDR3 extends over 15 amino acids. The germline gives CDR1 LGHDT, CDR2 YNNKEL (reference sequence). Here the CDR3 reads CASSQRGGPADTQYF. The DNA for the CDR3 is TGTGCCAGCAGCCAACGCGGAGGGCCCGCAGATACGCAGTATTTT.

This clonotype was seen repeatedly, ten times or more. This chain uses TRBV4-1 with TRBJ2-2; 7 bases line up with TRBD2. This CDR3 region has 14 residues. Germline CDR1 and CDR2: MGHRA and YSYEKL. V shed 3 bases and J 4 bases; nucleotides not matched to a gene: 2. The CDR3 DNA reads TGCGCCAGCAGCCAGGAGCGGGGCACCGGGGAGCTGTTTTTT. Translation: CASSQERGTGELFF.

This chain links TRBV24-1 with TRBJ2-5; TRBD1 or TRBD2 may be the D gene (7 bases each). Germline V gene data show CDR1 as KGHDR and CDR2 as SFDVKD. Trimming removed 3 bases at V and 3 bases at J, with 13 bases between. The CDR3 is 15 amino acids. The DNA of the CDR3 is TGTGCCACCAGTGATCCTCAGGGGGGGAAAGAGACCCAGTACTTC. Amino acid sequence: CATSDPQGGKETQYF.

This clonotype occurred a few times. V is TRBV7-2 and J is TRBJ2-1; D perhaps matches TRBD1 (6 bases). Between the trimmed V and J ends, which lost 6 bases and 7 bases, there was a span of 13 bases. Germline CDR1 is SGHTA and CDR2 is FQGNSA. This CDR3 region has 13 residues. The CDR3 spells CASRTGRQNEQFF. The CDR3 DNA reads as TGTGCCAGCAGAACAGGGAGACAGAATGAGCAGTTCTTC.

This clonotype has just a few counts. The V gene is TRBV6-1, the J gene TRBJ1-5; 10 bases match TRBD1. CDR3 length equals 17 residues. CDR1 MNHNS and CDR2 SASEGT come from the germline V gene. J was trimmed by 6 bases and V by 0 bases; bases with no gene match: 8. The CDR3 nucleotides read TGTGCCAGCAGTGAAGCGCAGGGGGACAGGGGATTTCAGCCCCAGCATTTT. Protein sequence: CASSEAQGDRGFQPQHF.

This clonotype was picked up many times. The chain has TRBV2 and TRBJ2-7; TRBD1 aligns across 7 bases. Trimming took 11 bases from V and 0 from J; bases not matched to a gene: 7. This CDR3 spans 13 amino acids. CDR1 and CDR2 (germline): SNHLY, FYNNEI. The CDR3 bases are TGTGCCGTAATCCGGGACAGCTCCTACGAGCAGTACTTC. Translation: CAVIRDSSYEQYF.

This clonotype was recorded at least ten times. This chain links TRBV12-3 or TRBV12-4 with TRBJ2-7, with D uncertain. This CDR3 contains 15 residues. V dropped 2 bases and J dropped 0 bases, with 11 bases sitting between them. CDR3 sequence: CASSLQVSSSYEQYF. The CDR3 bases are TGTGCCAGCAGTTTACAGGTATCCTCCTCCTACGAGCAGTACTTC.

The CDR3 DNA follows: TGTGCCAGCAGTCCGAGGGGGAGCAGCGATACGCAGTATTTT. Protein product: CASSPRGSSDTQYF. The J gene is TRBJ2-3, the V gene TRBV6-1; maybe TRBD1 (6 bases). CDR3 size: 14 residues. Trimming left V 5 bases short and J 6 bases short, with 15 bases between. Per germline, CDR1 MNHNS and CDR2 SASEGT.

This clonotype occurred many times. The chain combines TRBV12-3 or TRBV12-4 with TRBJ2-7, with 10 positions matching TRBD2. V lost 6 bases, J lost 6 bases, and 2 bases stayed unmatched. This CDR3 is 12 amino acids long. The CDR3, as DNA: TGTGCCAGCAGAAGACTAGCGGGCGAGCAGTACTTC. As protein: CASRRLAGEQYF.

The chain joins TRBV15 to TRBJ2-3; tentative D call: TRBD1 (5 bases). CDR1 is LNHNV and CDR2 is YYDKDF in the germline V gene (reference sequence). The CDR3 sequence is 15 residues long. Trimming left V 4 bases short and J 1 base short, with 12 bases between. In DNA form, the CDR3 reads TGTGCCACCAGCAAGGGTGACAGCCGCACAGATACGCAGTATTTT. Translation gives CATSKGDSRTDTQYF.

V and J are TRBV6-5 and TRBJ2-1, with D possibly being TRBD2 (6 bases). Per germline, CDR1 MNHEY and CDR2 SVGAGI. V lost 0 bases to trimming and J lost 7 bases, with 10 bases between them. The CDR3 has 14 amino acids. The CDR3, as DNA: TGTGCCAGCAGTTACTCGTTACTAGCAAATGAGCAGTTCTTC. This gives the protein CASSYSLLANEQFF.

This clonotype occurred a few times. The chain carries TRBV11-1 and TRBJ2-1, with TRBD2 matching 10 bases. The germline V gene encodes CDR1 SGHAT and CDR2 FQDESV (reference sequence). With 0 bases clipped from V and 4 bases from J, the junction kept 12 bases outside the gene matches. This CDR3 spans 19 amino acids. The DNA for the CDR3 is TGTGCCAGCAGCTTAGCGACCGAGCCTAGCGGGGGACCTTACAATGAGCAGTTCTTC. This codes for CASSLATEPSGGPYNEQFF.